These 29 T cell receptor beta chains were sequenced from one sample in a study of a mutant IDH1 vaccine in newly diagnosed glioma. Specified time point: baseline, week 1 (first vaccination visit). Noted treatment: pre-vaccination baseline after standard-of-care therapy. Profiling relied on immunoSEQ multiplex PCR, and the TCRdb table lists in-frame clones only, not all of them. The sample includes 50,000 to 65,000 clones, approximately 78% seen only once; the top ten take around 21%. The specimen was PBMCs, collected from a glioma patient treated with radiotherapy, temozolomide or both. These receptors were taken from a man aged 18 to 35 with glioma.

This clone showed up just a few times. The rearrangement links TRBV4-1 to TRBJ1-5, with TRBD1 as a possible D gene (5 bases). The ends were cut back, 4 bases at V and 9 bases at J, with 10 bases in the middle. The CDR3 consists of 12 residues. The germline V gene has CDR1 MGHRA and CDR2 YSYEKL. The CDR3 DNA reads TGCGCCAGCAGCCGCACAGGAGGGCCCCAGCATTTT. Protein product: CASSRTGGPQHF.

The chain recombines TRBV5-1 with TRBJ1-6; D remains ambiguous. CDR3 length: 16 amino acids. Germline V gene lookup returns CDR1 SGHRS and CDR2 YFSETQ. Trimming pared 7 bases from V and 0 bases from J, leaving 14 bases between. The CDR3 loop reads CASARTSVSYNSPLHF. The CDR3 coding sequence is TGCGCCAGCGCTAGGACCTCCGTCTCCTATAATTCACCCCTCCACTTT.

The CDR3 spells CASNPGPGRADEQYF. In DNA, the CDR3 is TGTGCCAGCAATCCTGGACCAGGGCGAGCGGACGAGCAGTACTTC. The rearrangement joins TRBV7-6 to TRBJ2-7, with D perhaps assigned TRBD1 or TRBD2 (5 bases each). Trimming shortened V by 7 bases and J by 5 bases, and 21 bases separated the two germline ends. Germline-derived CDR1 and CDR2 are SGHVS and FNYEAQ. CDR3 size: 15 residues.

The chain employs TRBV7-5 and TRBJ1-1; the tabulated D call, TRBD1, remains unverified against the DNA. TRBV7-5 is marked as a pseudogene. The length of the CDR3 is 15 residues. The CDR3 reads CARSPSYSMNTEAFF. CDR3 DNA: TGTGCCAGAAGCCCATCATACAGCATGAACACTGAAGCTTTCTTT.

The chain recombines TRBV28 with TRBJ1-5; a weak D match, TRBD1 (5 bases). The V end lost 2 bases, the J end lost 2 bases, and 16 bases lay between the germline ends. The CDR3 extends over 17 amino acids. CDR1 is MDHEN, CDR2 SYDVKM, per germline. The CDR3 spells CASSLMGYGGGNQPQHF. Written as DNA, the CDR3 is TGTGCCAGCAGTTTAATGGGGTATGGGGGGGGCAATCAGCCCCAGCATTTT. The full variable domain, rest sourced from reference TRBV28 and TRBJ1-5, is DVKVTQSSRYLVKRTGEKVFLECVQDMDHENMFWYRQDPGLGLRLIYFSYDVKMKEKGDIPEGYSVSREKKERFSLILESASTNQTSMYLCASSLMGYGGGNQPQHFGDGTRLSIL.

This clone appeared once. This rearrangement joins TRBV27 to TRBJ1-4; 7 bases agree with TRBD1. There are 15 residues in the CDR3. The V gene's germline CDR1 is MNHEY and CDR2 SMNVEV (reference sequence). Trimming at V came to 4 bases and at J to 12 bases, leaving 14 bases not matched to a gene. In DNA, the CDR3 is TGTGCCAGCAGTTCATACGACAGGGAAGGCCTGGAACTGTTTTTT. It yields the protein CASSSYDREGLELFF.

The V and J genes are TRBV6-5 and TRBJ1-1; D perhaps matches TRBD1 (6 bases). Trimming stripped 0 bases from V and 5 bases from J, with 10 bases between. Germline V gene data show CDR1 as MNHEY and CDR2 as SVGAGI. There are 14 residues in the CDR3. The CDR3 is CASSYSTGWTEAFF. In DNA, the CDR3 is TGTGCCAGCAGTTACTCGACAGGATGGACTGAAGCTTTCTTT.

In DNA, the CDR3 is TGTGCCAGCAGTTTTTCGACAGGATACGAGCAGTACTTC. This gives the protein CASSFSTGYEQYF. The gene calls are TRBV27 and TRBJ2-7, with D possibly being TRBD1 (6 bases). CDR1 is MNHEY, CDR2 SMNVEV, per germline (reference sequence). With 3 bases removed from V and 4 bases from J, the gap between germline ends came to 10 bases. This CDR3 spans 13 amino acids.

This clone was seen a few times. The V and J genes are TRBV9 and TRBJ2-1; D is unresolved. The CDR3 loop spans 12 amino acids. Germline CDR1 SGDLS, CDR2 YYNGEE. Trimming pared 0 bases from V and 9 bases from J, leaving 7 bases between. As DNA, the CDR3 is TGTGCCAGCAGCGTAGAGGGTAGTGAGCAGTTCTTC. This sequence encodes CASSVEGSEQFF.

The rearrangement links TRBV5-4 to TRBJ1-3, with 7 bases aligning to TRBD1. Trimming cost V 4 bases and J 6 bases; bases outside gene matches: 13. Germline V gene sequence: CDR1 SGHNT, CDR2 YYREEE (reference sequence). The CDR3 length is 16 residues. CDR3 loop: CASSQRDRALSNTIYF. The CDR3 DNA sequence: TGTGCCAGCAGCCAGCGCGACAGGGCCCTCTCAAACACCATATATTTT.

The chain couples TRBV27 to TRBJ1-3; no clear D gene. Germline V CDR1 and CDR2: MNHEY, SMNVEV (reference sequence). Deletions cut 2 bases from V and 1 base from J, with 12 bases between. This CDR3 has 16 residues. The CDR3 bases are TGTGCCAGCAGTTTAAACGTTGCGCAATCTGGAAACACCATATATTTT. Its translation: CASSLNVAQSGNTIYF.

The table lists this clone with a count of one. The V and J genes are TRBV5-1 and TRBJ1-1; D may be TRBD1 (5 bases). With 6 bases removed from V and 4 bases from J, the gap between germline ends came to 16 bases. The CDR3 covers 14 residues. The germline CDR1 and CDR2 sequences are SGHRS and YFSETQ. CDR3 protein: CASKIGLGVTEAFF. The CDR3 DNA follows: TGCGCCAGCAAAATCGGTCTGGGGGTCACTGAAGCTTTCTTT.

The chain's CDR3 is CASSYSGVTTYGYTF. The CDR3 DNA follows: TGTGCCAGCAGTTACTCGGGGGTTACTACCTATGGCTACACCTTC. The J gene is TRBJ1-2, the V gene TRBV6-5; maybe TRBD1 (5 bases). This CDR3 region has 15 residues. The germline V gene has CDR1 MNHEY and CDR2 SVGAGI. The ends were cut back, 0 bases at V and 4 bases at J, with 12 bases in the middle.

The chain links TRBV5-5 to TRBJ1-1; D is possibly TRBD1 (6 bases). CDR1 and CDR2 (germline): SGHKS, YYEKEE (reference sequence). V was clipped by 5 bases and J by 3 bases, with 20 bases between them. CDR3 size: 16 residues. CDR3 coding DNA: TGTGCCAGCAGATTTGGACCGGACAGAAAATACACTGAAGCTTTCTTT. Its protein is CASRFGPDRKYTEAFF.

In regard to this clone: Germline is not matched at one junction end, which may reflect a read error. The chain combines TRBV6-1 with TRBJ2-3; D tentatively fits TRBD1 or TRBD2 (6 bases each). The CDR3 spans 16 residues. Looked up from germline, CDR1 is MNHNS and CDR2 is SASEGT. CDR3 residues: CVSSEAAGHPTDTQYF. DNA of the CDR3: TGTGTCAGCAGTGAAGCCGCGGGACACCCCACAGATACGCAGTATTTT.

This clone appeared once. The CDR3 loop reads CASKTATGVSYEQYF. The CDR3 DNA follows: TGTGCCAGCAAAACCGCGACAGGGGTATCCTACGAGCAGTACTTC. This chain links TRBV6-5 with TRBJ2-7; 8 nucleotides line up with TRBD1. With V trimmed by 7 bases and J by 1 base, 9 bases remained unmatched. Germline V lookup: CDR1 MNHEY, CDR2 SVGAGI. This CDR3 has 15 amino acids.

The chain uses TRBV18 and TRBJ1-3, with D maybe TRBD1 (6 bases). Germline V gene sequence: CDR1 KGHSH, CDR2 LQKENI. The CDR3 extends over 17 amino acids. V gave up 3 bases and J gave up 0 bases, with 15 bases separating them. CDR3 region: CASSPFVTGSSGNTIYF. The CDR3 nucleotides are TGTGCCAGCTCACCCTTCGTGACAGGAAGCTCTGGAAACACCATATATTTT.

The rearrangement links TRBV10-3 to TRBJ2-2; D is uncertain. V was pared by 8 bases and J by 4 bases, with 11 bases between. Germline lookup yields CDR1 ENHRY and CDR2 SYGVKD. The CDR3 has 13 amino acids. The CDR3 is CAIQGSSTGELFF. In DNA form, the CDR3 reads TGTGCCATCCAAGGCTCGAGCACCGGGGAGCTGTTTTTT.

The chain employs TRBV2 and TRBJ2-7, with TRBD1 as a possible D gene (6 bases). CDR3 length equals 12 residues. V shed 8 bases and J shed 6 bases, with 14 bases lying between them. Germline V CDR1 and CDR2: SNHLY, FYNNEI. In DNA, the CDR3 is TGTGCCAGCGGGACACAAAGGGCCGAGCAGTACTTC. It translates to CASGTQRAEQYF.

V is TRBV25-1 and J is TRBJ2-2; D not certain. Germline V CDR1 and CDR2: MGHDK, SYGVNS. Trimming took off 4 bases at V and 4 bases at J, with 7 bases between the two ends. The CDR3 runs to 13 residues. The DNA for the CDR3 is TGTGCCAGCAGTGGGTCACTCACCGGGGAGCTGTTTTTT. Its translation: CASSGSLTGELFF.

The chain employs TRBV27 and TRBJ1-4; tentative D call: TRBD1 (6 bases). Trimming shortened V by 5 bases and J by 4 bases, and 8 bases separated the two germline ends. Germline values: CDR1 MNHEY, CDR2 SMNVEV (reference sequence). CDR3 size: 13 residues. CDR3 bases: TGTGCCAGCAGTAACAGGGTTAATGAAAAACTGTTTTTT. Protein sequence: CASSNRVNEKLFF. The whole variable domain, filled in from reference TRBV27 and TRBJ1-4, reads EAQVTQNPRYLITVTGKKLTVTCSQNMNHEYMSWYRQDPGLGLRQIYYSMNVEVTDKGDVPEGYKVSRKEKRNFPLILESPSPNQTSLYFCASSNRVNEKLFFGSGTQLSVL.

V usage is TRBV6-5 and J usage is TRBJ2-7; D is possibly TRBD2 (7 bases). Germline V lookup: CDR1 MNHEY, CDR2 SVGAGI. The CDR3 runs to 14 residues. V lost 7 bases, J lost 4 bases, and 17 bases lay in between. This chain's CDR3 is CASKGGAKPYEQYF. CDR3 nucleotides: TGTGCCAGCAAGGGGGGGGCGAAACCTTACGAGCAGTACTTC.

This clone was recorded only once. CDR3 nucleotide sequence: TGTGCCAGCAGCTTAGCCATGAACACTGAAGCTTTCTTT. Translation gives CASSLAMNTEAFF. The gene calls are TRBV7-9 and TRBJ1-1; D not resolved. The CDR3 consists of 13 residues. Trimming stripped 0 bases from V and 0 bases from J, with 2 bases between. The germline V gene encodes CDR1 SEHNR and CDR2 FQNEAQ (reference sequence). The full variable domain, its missing parts supplied by reference TRBV7-9 and TRBJ1-1, is DTGVSQNPRHKITKRGQNVTFRCDPISEHNRLYWYRQTLGQGPEFLTYFQNEAQLEKSRLLSDRFSAERPKGSFSTLEIQRTEQGDSAMYLCASSLAMNTEAFFGQGTRLTVV.

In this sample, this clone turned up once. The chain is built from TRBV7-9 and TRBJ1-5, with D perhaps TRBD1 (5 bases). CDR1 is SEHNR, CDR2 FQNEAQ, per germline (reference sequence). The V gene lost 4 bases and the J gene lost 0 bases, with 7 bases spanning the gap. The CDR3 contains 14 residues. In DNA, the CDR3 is TGTGCCAGCAGCTCAGGGTATAGCAATCAGCCCCAGCATTTT. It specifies CASSSGYSNQPQHF.

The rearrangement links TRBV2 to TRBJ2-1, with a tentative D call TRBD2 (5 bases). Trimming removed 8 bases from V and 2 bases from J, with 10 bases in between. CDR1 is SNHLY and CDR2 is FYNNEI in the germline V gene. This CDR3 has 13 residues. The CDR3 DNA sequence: TGTGCCAGCCAGAGGGAAACCTACAATGAGCAGTTCTTC. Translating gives CASQRETYNEQFF.

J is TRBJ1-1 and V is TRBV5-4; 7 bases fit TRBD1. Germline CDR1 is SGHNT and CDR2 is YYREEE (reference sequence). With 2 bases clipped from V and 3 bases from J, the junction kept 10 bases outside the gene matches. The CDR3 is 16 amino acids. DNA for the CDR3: TGTGCCAGCAGCTTAGAACAGGGGCGGTTGGACACTGAAGCTTTCTTT. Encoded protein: CASSLEQGRLDTEAFF.

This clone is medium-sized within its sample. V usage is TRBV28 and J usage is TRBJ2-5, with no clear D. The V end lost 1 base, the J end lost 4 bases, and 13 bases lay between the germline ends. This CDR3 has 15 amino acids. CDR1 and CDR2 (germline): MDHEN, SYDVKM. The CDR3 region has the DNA TGTGCCAGCAGTTTATCGGCCGTTTGGGGAGAGACCCAGTACTTC. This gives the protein CASSLSAVWGETQYF.

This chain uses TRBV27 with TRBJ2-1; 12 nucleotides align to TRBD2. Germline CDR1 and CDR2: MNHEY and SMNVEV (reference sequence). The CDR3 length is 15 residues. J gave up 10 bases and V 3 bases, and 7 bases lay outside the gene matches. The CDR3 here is CASSFGLAGGSEQFF. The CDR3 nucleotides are TGTGCCAGCAGTTTCGGGCTAGCGGGAGGGTCGGAGCAGTTCTTC.

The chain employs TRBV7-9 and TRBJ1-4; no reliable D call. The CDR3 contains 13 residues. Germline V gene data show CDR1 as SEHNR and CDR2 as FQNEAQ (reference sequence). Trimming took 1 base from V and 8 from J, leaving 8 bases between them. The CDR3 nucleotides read TGTGCCAGCAGCTTAGGCGGATGGGAAAAACTGTTTTTT. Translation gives CASSLGGWEKLFF.